The sequence of this TCR beta chain was determined in a study of cytomegalovirus exposure and HLA in healthy donors. Deletions cut 2 bases from V and 0 bases from J, with 5 bases between. The CDR3 runs 14 residues. Germline CDR1 and CDR2: SGHAT and FQNNGV. Primers for the PCR totalled 60 Vbeta and 13 Jbeta. Sequencing was performed with immunoSEQ multiplex PCR; in TCRdb, only in-frame clones are kept and a portion is missing. The table has 200,000 or so clones, approximately 78% seen once. The genes are TRBV11-2 and TRBJ1-5; D gene uncertain. The sequence was obtained from a woman under 30 in good health and CMV-seronegative. The sample was PBMCs. The DNA of the CDR3 is TGTGCCAGCAGCTTAACAGATAGCAATCAGCCCCAGCATTTT. This translates into CASSLTDSNQPQHF.